This T cell receptor beta chain was observed in a study of siplizumab effects on memory and regulatory T cells. Sequenced by immunoSEQ multiplex PCR; TCRdb stores in-frame clones only, minus some. The table includes over 60,000 clones, more than 80% detected once. This CDR3 is built from 18 residues. Germline CDR1 LNHDA, CDR2 SQIVND (reference sequence). The V segment lost 6 bases and the J segment 7 bases; nucleotides outside the gene matches: 12. Input material: CD8+ T cells sorted from blood. The receptor comes from a human donor in good health. The rearrangement links TRBV19 to TRBJ2-1; 16 bases map to TRBD2. The CDR3 DNA is TGTGCCAGTAGCCCCGGGACTAGCGGGAGGGGTCGGTGGAATGAGCAGTTCTTC. This sequence encodes CASSPGTSGRGRWNEQFF.